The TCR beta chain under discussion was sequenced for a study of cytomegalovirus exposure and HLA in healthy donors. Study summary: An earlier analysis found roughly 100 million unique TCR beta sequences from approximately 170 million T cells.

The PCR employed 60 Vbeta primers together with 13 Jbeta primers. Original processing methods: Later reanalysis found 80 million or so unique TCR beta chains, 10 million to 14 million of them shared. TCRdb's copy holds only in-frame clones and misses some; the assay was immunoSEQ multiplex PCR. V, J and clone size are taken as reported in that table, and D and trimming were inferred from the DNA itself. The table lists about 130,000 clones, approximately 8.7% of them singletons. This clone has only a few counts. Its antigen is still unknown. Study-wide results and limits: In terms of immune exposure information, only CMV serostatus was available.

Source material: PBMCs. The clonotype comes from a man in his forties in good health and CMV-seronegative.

Written as DNA, the CDR3 is TGTGCCATCAGCCGAGGGACAGATGAGACCCAGTACTTC. This translates into CAISRGTDETQYF. The chain recombines TRBV10-3 with TRBJ2-5; 7 bases match TRBD1. Germline V gene data show CDR1 as ENHRY and CDR2 as SYGVKD. CDR3 size: 13 residues. Trimming removed 6 bases from V and 5 bases from J; junction bases left unmatched: 6.